The rows below give T cell receptor beta chains drawn from one sample of a study of CD8+CD57+ T cells in acquired aplastic anemia. TCRdb recomputed calls from the reads with MiXCR, one row per CDR3 protein. The sample has roughly 260,000 distinct CDR3 sequences; more than 40% are singletons. Sequenced sample: sorted CD4+, CD8+, or CD8+CD57+ T cells (not recorded which) from PBMCs. These receptors were obtained from a human donor with aplastic anemia. Both conserved end residues are part of each CDR3. The order of the fields is clone size, V gene, D gene, J gene, CDR3 protein, CDR3 DNA. A D gene is named only where the DNA matches it firmly. The listing skips clone size in some rows; elsewhere it reads once, few, many or a size class.

size: many; V: TRBV7-2; D: TRBD1; J: TRBJ1-4; CDR3: CASSLGGGVGEKLFF; DNA: TGTGCCAGCAGCTTAGGAGGGGGCGTCGGGGAAAAACTGTTTTTT
size: many; V: TRBV20-1; D: -; J: TRBJ1-2; CDR3: CSARDPESYGYTF; DNA: TGCAGTGCTAGAGACCCAGAGAGCTATGGCTACACCTTC
size: -; V: TRBV19; D: -; J: TRBJ1-4; CDR3: CASSTAALNEKLFF; DNA: TGTGCCAGTAGTACGGCAGCCTTAAATGAAAAACTGTTTTTT
size: -; V: TRBV11-3; D: -; J: TRBJ1-2; CDR3: CASISTARTEYGYTF; DNA: TGTGCCAGCATCTCCACCGCCCGGACGGAGTATGGCTACACCTTC
size: many; V: TRBV3-1; D: -; J: TRBJ1-1; CDR3: CASERNRNTEAFF; DNA: TGTGCCAGCGAACGAAATAGGAACACTGAAGCTTTCTTT
size: many; V: TRBV29-1; D: -; J: TRBJ2-7; CDR3: CSVEERGASYEQYF; DNA: TGCAGCGTTGAAGAAAGGGGGGCCTCCTACGAGCAGTACTTC
size: -; V: TRBV30; D: -; J: TRBJ1-2; CDR3: CAWSHGVLYGYTF; DNA: TGTGCCTGGAGTCATGGGGTCCTCTATGGCTACACCTTC
size: many; V: TRBV20-1; D: -; J: TRBJ1-2; CDR3: CSARLRPSGINTWGYTF; DNA: TGCAGTGCTAGACTGCGACCGTCAGGGATAAACACTTGGGGCTACACCTTC
size: -; V: TRBV24-1; D: -; J: TRBJ2-3; CDR3: CATSDTSTDTQYF; DNA: TGTGCCACCAGTGACACTAGCACAGATACGCAGTATTTT
size: few; V: TRBV2; D: -; J: TRBJ1-1; CDR3: CASSEGITEAFF; DNA: TGTGCCAGCAGTGAGGGGATCACTGAAGCTTTCTTT
size: -; V: TRBV2; D: -; J: TRBJ1-4; CDR3: CASSRTVATNEKLFF; DNA: TGTGCCAGCAGTCGGACAGTTGCAACTAATGAAAAACTGTTTTTT
size: -; V: TRBV2; D: TRBD2; J: TRBJ2-1; CDR3: CASTGTSGRGTYGQFF; DNA: TGTGCCAGCACCGGGACTAGCGGGAGGGGAACGTATGGGCAGTTCTTC
size: -; V: TRBV7-2; D: -; J: TRBJ2-7; CDR3: CASSVASSLSYEQYF; DNA: TGTGCCAGCAGCGTAGCTAGCTCGCTCTCCTACGAGCAGTACTTC
size: -; V: TRBV11-3; D: TRBD1; J: TRBJ1-1; CDR3: CASSRTGTAVNTEAFF; DNA: TGTGCCAGCAGTCGTACCGGGACAGCAGTGAACACTGAAGCTTTCTTT
size: many; V: TRBV30; D: -; J: TRBJ2-7; CDR3: CAWSVVQVGEQYF; DNA: TGTGCCTGGAGTGTAGTACAGGTCGGCGAGCAGTACTTC
size: -; V: TRBV5-1; D: TRBD1; J: TRBJ2-7; CDR3: CASSSNRGYEQYF; DNA: TGCGCCAGCAGCTCCAACAGGGGCTACGAGCAGTACTTC
size: many; V: TRBV7-3; D: -; J: TRBJ2-7; CDR3: CASSLGFPYEQYF; DNA: TGTGCCAGCAGCTTAGGGTTCCCCTACGAGCAGTACTTC
size: -; V: TRBV2; D: -; J: TRBJ1-1; CDR3: CASTWAATEAFF; DNA: TGTGCCAGCACGTGGGCAGCCACTGAAGCTTTCTTT
size: -; V: TRBV4-1; D: TRBD1; J: TRBJ1-1; CDR3: CASSQPRGDRANTEAFF; DNA: TGCGCCAGCAGCCAACCAAGAGGGGACAGGGCGAACACTGAAGCTTTCTTT
size: -; V: TRBV2; D: TRBD2; J: TRBJ2-5; CDR3: CASRLATYQETQYF; DNA: TGTGCCAGCAGACTAGCGACGTACCAAGAGACCCAGTACTTC
size: -; V: TRBV20-1; D: TRBD2; J: TRBJ2-1; CDR3: CSASGSLAGVYEQFF; DNA: TGCAGTGCTAGTGGTTCGCTAGCGGGGGTTTATGAGCAGTTCTTC
size: few; V: TRBV6-5; D: -; J: TRBJ1-1; CDR3: CASKIGANAEAFF; DNA: TGTGCCAGCAAAATAGGGGCGAACGCTGAAGCTTTCTTT
size: -; V: TRBV14; D: TRBD2; J: TRBJ2-3; CDR3: CASSAVAGGPPDTQYF; DNA: TGTGCCAGCAGTGCCGTAGCGGGAGGGCCTCCTGATACGCAGTATTTT
size: -; V: TRBV29-1; D: TRBD1; J: TRBJ1-2; CDR3: CSLDREVHGYTF; DNA: TGCAGCCTCGACAGGGAGGTTCATGGCTACACCTTC
size: -; V: TRBV5-1; D: -; J: TRBJ2-7; CDR3: CASSPRTATYEQYF; DNA: TGCGCCAGCAGCCCCCGGACAGCCACCTACGAGCAGTACTTC
size: many; V: TRBV4-3; D: TRBD1; J: TRBJ1-1; CDR3: CASSPTGGMSEAFF; DNA: TGCGCCAGCAGCCCGACAGGGGGAATGTCTGAAGCTTTCTTT
size: -; V: TRBV7-2; D: -; J: TRBJ1-1; CDR3: CASSLVEPSDEAFF; DNA: TGTGCCAGCAGCTTAGTTGAGCCCTCCGATGAAGCTTTCTTT
size: -; V: TRBV5-1; D: -; J: TRBJ1-6; CDR3: CASSLSADNSPLHF; DNA: TGCGCCAGCAGCCTATCGGCCGATAATTCACCCCTCCACTTT
size: -; V: TRBV27; D: TRBD1; J: TRBJ1-2; CDR3: CASSLRETGNYGYTF; DNA: TGTGCCAGCAGTCTGCGAGAGACAGGGAACTATGGCTACACCTTC
size: many; V: TRBV2; D: TRBD1; J: TRBJ1-1; CDR3: CADRTGFFVAEAFF; DNA: TGTGCCGACAGGACAGGTTTTTTTGTCGCTGAAGCTTTCTTT
size: -; V: TRBV20-1; D: TRBD1; J: TRBJ1-6; CDR3: CSADPRTGGNSPLHF; DNA: TGCAGTGCTGATCCCCGGACAGGGGGCAATTCGCCCCTCCACTTT
size: -; V: TRBV7-9; D: -; J: TRBJ2-7; CDR3: CASSVGQKSSYEQYF; DNA: TGTGCCAGCAGCGTAGGACAGAAAAGCTCCTACGAGCAGTACTTC
size: -; V: TRBV5-1; D: -; J: TRBJ1-2; CDR3: CASSLVPGEDGYTF; DNA: TGCGCCAGCAGCTTGGTCCCAGGGGAGGATGGCTACACCTTC
size: -; V: TRBV10-3; D: TRBD1; J: TRBJ1-6; CDR3: CAISAMTGDNSPLHF; DNA: TGTGCCATCAGTGCCATGACAGGGGATAATTCACCCCTCCACTTT
size: few; V: TRBV5-4; D: TRBD1; J: TRBJ2-2; CDR3: CASSHGQGNQPLLCWWHTGELFF; DNA: TGTGCCAGCAGCCATGGACAGGGCAATCAGCCCCTCCTCTGCTGGTGGCACACCGGGGAGCTGTTTTTT
size: -; V: TRBV4-1; D: -; J: TRBJ2-5; CDR3: CASSHVGGGNARETQYF; DNA: TGCGCCAGCAGCCACGTGGGTGGCGGGAACGCAAGGGAGACCCAGTACTTC
size: -; V: TRBV9; D: -; J: TRBJ2-3; CDR3: CASSVGDTDTQCF; DNA: TGTGCCAGCAGCGTGGGGGACACAGATACGCAGTGTTTT
size: many; V: TRBV6-2/TRBV6-3; D: TRBD2; J: TRBJ2-5; CDR3: CASSGTSSQEATQYF; DNA: TGTGCCAGCAGCGGGACTAGCTCCCAAGAGGCGACCCAGTACTTC
size: -; V: TRBV27; D: -; J: TRBJ1-1; CDR3: CASSYSGSEAFF; DNA: TGTGCCAGCAGTTATTCAGGTTCTGAAGCTTTCTTT
size: many; V: TRBV7-7; D: -; J: TRBJ2-5; CDR3: CASSPLLDREGQETQYF; DNA: TGTGCTAGCAGCCCCCTCTTGGACAGGGAGGGCCAAGAGACCCAGTACTTC
size: -; V: TRBV7-6; D: -; J: TRBJ1-6; CDR3: CASSLAVTGSSPPHF; DNA: TGTGCCAGCAGCTTAGCGGTCACAGGTTCCTCACCCCCCCACTTT
size: -; V: TRBV11-2; D: -; J: TRBJ2-7; CDR3: CASSLGSIGRYEQYF; DNA: TGTGCCAGCAGCTTAGGGTCTATCGGCCGCTACGAGCAGTACTTC
size: few; V: TRBV5-6; D: -; J: TRBJ2-4; CDR3: CASSLGSGVAKNIQYF; DNA: TGTGCCAGCAGCTTGGGTTCAGGGGTAGCCAAAAACATTCAGTACTTC
size: once; V: TRBV9; D: TRBD1; J: TRBJ1-3; CDR3: CASSVYTGAGNTIYF; DNA: TGTGCCAGCAGCGTATACACAGGGGCTGGAAACACCATATATTTT
size: many; V: TRBV4-2; D: TRBD2; J: TRBJ2-7; CDR3: CASSQGASGSYEQYF; DNA: TGTGCCAGCAGCCAAGGTGCTAGCGGATCCTACGAGCAGTACTTC
size: many; V: TRBV20-1; D: -; J: TRBJ1-1; CDR3: CSATSPGAYTEAFF; DNA: TGCAGTGCAACCTCACCGGGGGCGTACACTGAAGCTTTCTTT
size: many; V: TRBV9; D: -; J: TRBJ1-1; CDR3: CASNQQGYTEAFF; DNA: TGTGCCAGCAACCAACAGGGCTACACTGAAGCTTTCTTT